What follows are 13 T cell receptor beta chains derived from one specimen sequenced in a study of blood T cell repertoires in COVID-19. Sequencing used immunoSEQ multiplex PCR; TCRdb keeps in-frame clones, though not all of them. The sample contains approximately 300,000 clones, over 85% of which appear only once. The sample consisted of PBMCs or T cells enriched from blood (not recorded which). Receptor source: a woman under 40 who had recovered from COVID-19.

The rearrangement links TRBV14 to TRBJ1-2; D gene unclear. This CDR3 spans 16 amino acids. In germline, CDR1 is SGHDN, CDR2 FVKESK. Trimming shortened V by 6 bases and J by 4 bases, and 21 bases separated the two germline ends. The CDR3 DNA follows: TGTGCCAGCAGTCTTAGTCCGCGTCAGGTTTTCTATGGCTACACCTTC. It is translated as CASSLSPRQVFYGYTF.

The CDR3 here is CASSTTSGQFRKDSPLHF. CDR3 nucleotides: TGTGCCAGTAGTACAACCTCGGGACAGTTCAGGAAAGATTCACCCCTCCACTTT. V gene TRBV19 combines with J gene TRBJ1-6; 7 bases map to TRBD1. CDR3 length: 18 residues. Trimming at V came to 4 bases and at J to 8 bases, leaving 17 bases not matched to a gene. CDR1 is LNHDA, CDR2 SQIVND, per germline (reference sequence).

The V and J genes are TRBV6-7 and TRBJ1-1; the D gene is possibly TRBD1 (6 bases). TRBV6-7 is labeled an ORF, and its function is uncertain. The V end lost 2 bases, the J end lost 8 bases, and 15 bases lay between the germline ends. The CDR3 loop spans 14 amino acids. DNA for the CDR3: TGTGCCAGCAGTTACACGAACCACGGGACAGAAGCTTTCTTT. Its translation: CASSYTNHGTEAFF.

This chain links TRBV18 with TRBJ1-6; 7 nucleotides match TRBD1. The germline CDR1 and CDR2 sequences are KGHSH and LQKENI. J lost 6 bases, V lost 4 bases, and 6 bases had no gene match. The CDR3 is 15 residues long. The chain's CDR3 is CASSLQGVSNSPLHF. CDR3 bases: TGTGCCAGCTCACTCCAGGGGGTCTCTAATTCACCCCTCCACTTT.

The V call is TRBV20-1, the J call TRBJ2-5; tentative D call: TRBD1 (5 bases). V lost 3 bases, J lost 1 base, and 9 bases lay in between. The CDR3 is 13 amino acids. The germline gives CDR1 DFQATT, CDR2 SNEGSKA (reference sequence). CDR3 loop: CSASRRVQETQYF. CDR3 coding DNA: TGCAGTGCTAGTCGCAGGGTCCAAGAGACCCAGTACTTC.

This chain links TRBV12-5 with TRBJ2-1; TRBD2 might be the D (5 bases). Trimming stripped 8 bases from V and 6 bases from J, with 11 bases between. The CDR3 is made up of 12 amino acids. The germline V gene encodes CDR1 LGHNT and CDR2 FRNRAP. CDR3 region: CASSSAVNEQFF. CDR3 in DNA: TGTGCTAGTTCGTCAGCGGTCAATGAGCAGTTCTTC.

This sequence joins TRBV18 and TRBJ1-6; D gene ambiguous. CDR3 length: 15 amino acids. Trimming removed 2 bases at V and 8 bases at J, with 13 bases between. The germline gives CDR1 KGHSH, CDR2 LQKENI. The CDR3 sequence is CASSPLENRDSPLHF. The CDR3 coding sequence is TGTGCCAGCTCACCATTGGAAAATCGGGATTCACCCCTCCACTTT.

The chain uses TRBV24-1 and TRBJ2-2, with D perhaps TRBD2 (5 bases). CDR1 and CDR2 from the germline V gene are KGHDR and SFDVKD. CDR3 length equals 14 residues. V shed 4 bases and J shed 5 bases, with 10 bases lying between them. In nucleotides, the CDR3 is TGTGCCACCAGTGAGGGAGTACGGACCGGGGAGCTGTTTTTT. This sequence encodes CATSEGVRTGELFF.

This chain connects TRBV28 to TRBJ1-2; D is unresolved. Per the germline V gene, CDR1 is MDHEN and CDR2 is SYDVKM. The CDR3 is made up of 15 amino acids. With 7 bases removed from V and 0 bases from J, the gap between germline ends came to 15 bases. The CDR3 sequence is CASTGEVYANYGYTF. The CDR3 bases are TGTGCCAGCACTGGGGAGGTCTACGCTAACTATGGCTACACCTTC.

The chain carries TRBV5-6 and TRBJ1-5; the match to TRBD1 covers 8 bases. CDR3 size: 15 residues. After removal of 4 bases from V and 2 bases from J, the junction contained 5 bases not matched to a gene. Per germline, CDR1 SGHDT and CDR2 YYEEEE. This chain's CDR3 is CASSRGQAGNQPQHF. The CDR3 nucleotides are TGTGCCAGCAGCCGGGGACAGGCCGGCAATCAGCCCCAGCATTTT.

This clone was counted a single time. This chain connects TRBV29-1 to TRBJ2-1; 9 bases fit TRBD2. CDR3 length: 14 amino acids. The V segment lost 4 bases and the J segment 6 bases; nucleotides outside the gene matches: 7. Germline V gene data show CDR1 as SQVTM and CDR2 as ANQGSEA. The DNA for the CDR3 is TGCAGCGTTGCTTTTGGCGGGAGGGGCAATGAGCAGTTCTTC. It specifies CSVAFGGRGNEQFF.

The chain has TRBV10-3 and TRBJ1-2, with TRBD1 as a possible D gene (5 bases). The V end lost 0 bases, the J end lost 3 bases, and 20 bases lay between the germline ends. Germline V gene sequence: CDR1 ENHRY, CDR2 SYGVKD. The CDR3 has 18 amino acids. CDR3 region: CAISESSGAGFKYYGYTF. CDR3 coding DNA: TGTGCCATCAGTGAGTCAAGCGGGGCGGGCTTCAAGTACTATGGCTACACCTTC.

DNA for the CDR3: TGTGCCAGCAGCCGACAACCCAGCCAAGTTTCCCAGCGGGAGGCGGCGAACACCGGGGAGCTGTTTTTT. It yields the protein CASSRQPSQVSQREAANTGELFF. The rearrangement uses TRBV4-2 and TRBJ2-2; 9 bases align to TRBD2. V lost 4 bases, J lost 0 bases, and 24 bases stayed unmatched. The germline CDR1 and CDR2 sequences are LGHNA and YNFKEQ. This CDR3 spans 23 amino acids.